A single sample is the source of the 17 T cell receptor beta chains below, sequenced in a study of breast tumors, draining lymph nodes, adjacent tissues. TCRdb passed the multiplex PCR reads through MiXCR, listing each CDR3 protein once. This sample has 200,000 or so distinct CDR3 sequences; 31% occur once, and the top ten carry over 4%. Axillary draining lymph nodes of breast cancer patients supplied the node samples. The source material was axillary lymph node tissue. These receptors all stem from a female donor with breast cancer. Some clones in this sample may be carry-over from other donors' samples.

This chain links TRBV3-1 with TRBJ1-1, with TRBD1 matching 8 bases. The ends lost 4 bases at V and 10 bases at J; junction bases unmatched: 5. This CDR3 spans 12 amino acids. Germline lookup yields CDR1 LGHDT and CDR2 YNNKEL (reference sequence). The CDR3 DNA sequence: TGTGCCAGCAGCCCAGGGGGCAGGATAGCTTTCTTT. Translating gives CASSPGGRIAFF. The complete variable domain, with remaining parts taken from reference TRBV3-1 and TRBJ1-1, reads DTAVSQTPKYLVTQMGNDKSIKCEQNLGHDTMYWYKQDSKKFLKIMFSYNNKELIINETVPNRFSPKSPDKAHLNLHINSLELGDSAVYFCASSPGGRIAFFGQGTRLTVV.

In the case of this clonotype: A much larger clone differs by one base, so this may be a read error. The CDR3 does not close with the conserved phenylalanine or tryptophan, likely indicating a read error. The chain is built from TRBV5-1 and TRBJ2-5; D not certain. The CDR3 sequence is 13 residues long. Germline CDR1 reads SGHRS; CDR2 reads YFSETQ. V gave up 4 bases and J gave up 1 base, with 8 bases separating them. This CDR3 is CASSGSLQETQYS. The CDR3 DNA sequence: TGCGCCAGCAGCGGCTCACTCCAAGAGACCCAGTACTCC.

There are many counts of this clonotype. This chain uses TRBV7-8 with TRBJ1-6, with 12 bases aligning to TRBD1. Germline V gene lookup returns CDR1 SGHVS and CDR2 FQNEAQ. J was trimmed by 9 bases and V by 5 bases; bases with no gene match: 5. This CDR3 has 15 amino acids. The chain's CDR3 is CASSAGQGASSPLHF. The DNA of the CDR3 is TGTGCCAGCAGCGCGGGACAGGGGGCAAGTTCACCCCTCCACTTT.

This clonotype was detected many times. The genes are TRBV7-8 and TRBJ2-1; possibly TRBD2 for D (6 bases). The CDR3 has 16 residues. Germline CDR1 is SGHVS and CDR2 is FQNEAQ. V lost 2 bases and J 0 bases, leaving 11 bases between the germline ends. This CDR3 is CASSLQRVSSYNEQFF. The CDR3 DNA reads TGTGCCAGCAGCTTACAGCGGGTGAGCTCCTACAATGAGCAGTTCTTC.

This clonotype has a count of ten or more. The gene calls are TRBV2 and TRBJ1-5; D is unresolved. CDR3 length: 13 amino acids. Germline-derived CDR1 and CDR2 are SNHLY and FYNNEI. V gave up 4 bases and J gave up 4 bases, with 8 bases separating them. The CDR3 is CASSVFNNQPQHF. Written as DNA, the CDR3 is TGTGCCAGCAGTGTCTTCAATAATCAGCCCCAGCATTTT.

This clonotype was seen many times. V gene TRBV20-1 combines with J gene TRBJ2-1; D perhaps matches TRBD2 (5 bases). CDR1 and CDR2 (germline): DFQATT, SNEGSKA (reference sequence). CDR3 length: 12 amino acids. V was cut by 3 bases and J by 7 bases, with 10 bases left in between. The CDR3, as DNA: TGCAGTGCTAGTGAGGGCCTAAATGAGCAGTTCTTC. Encoded protein: CSASEGLNEQFF.

This clonotype has ten or more counts. This chain joins TRBV20-1 and TRBJ1-2; D unresolved. The ends were cut back, 6 bases at V and 4 bases at J, with 21 bases in the middle. The germline V gene has CDR1 DFQATT and CDR2 SNEGSKA (reference sequence). This CDR3 has 15 amino acids. The CDR3 here is CSAPPSAGAFYGYTF. CDR3 nucleotides: TGCAGTGCCCCGCCCTCGGCAGGCGCCTTCTATGGCTACACCTTC.

This clonotype was found many times. V is TRBV7-9 and J is TRBJ2-5; D unclear. The CDR3 spans 13 residues. The ends were cut back, 1 base at V and 9 bases at J, with 12 bases in the middle. Germline V gene data show CDR1 as SEHNR and CDR2 as FQNEAQ (reference sequence). The DNA of the CDR3 is TGTGCCAGCAGCTTAGAGACTGTCGGAGCCCAGTACTTC. Amino acids: CASSLETVGAQYF. The whole variable domain, remainder taken from reference TRBV7-9 and TRBJ2-5, is DTGVSQNPRHKITKRGQNVTFRCDPISEHNRLYWYRQTLGQGPEFLTYFQNEAQLEKSRLLSDRFSAERPKGSFSTLEIQRTEQGDSAMYLCASSLETVGAQYFGPGTRLLVL.

This clonotype was seen more than once but under ten times. The chain links TRBV28 to TRBJ1-3; perhaps TRBD1 as D (6 bases). Trimming pared 6 bases from V and 4 bases from J, leaving 19 bases between. CDR1 and CDR2 from the germline V gene are MDHEN and SYDVKM. The CDR3 extends over 16 amino acids. The CDR3 coding sequence is TGTGCCAGCAGCCAGACCGGGACACGCTCAGGAAACACCATATATTTT. This sequence encodes CASSQTGTRSGNTIYF.

Of note for this clonotype: A read error may be the cause here, since a much bigger clone is one base away. The rearrangement uses TRBV7-2 and TRBJ2-2; D ambiguous. The CDR3 length is 12 residues. Looked up from germline, CDR1 is SGHTA and CDR2 is FQGNSA. Written as DNA, the CDR3 is TGTGCCGGCAGCCAATACGGTGGGGAGCTGTTTTTT. The encoded protein is CAGSQYGGELFF.

A word on this clonotype: A junction boundary mismatches the germline segment, possibly from a read error. V and J are TRBV5-5 and TRBJ2-7, with TRBD1 identical over 7 bases. This CDR3 has 15 residues. Germline V gene lookup returns CDR1 SGHKS and CDR2 YYEKEE (reference sequence). CDR3 DNA sequence: TGTGCCAGCAGCCCAGGACAGGTCACCTCCTACGAGAAGTACTTC. It yields the protein CASSPGQVTSYEKYF. The whole variable domain, remainder taken from reference TRBV5-5 and TRBJ2-7, is DAGVTQSPTHLIKTRGQQVTLRCSPISGHKSVSWYQQVLGQGPQFIFQYYEKEERGRGNFPDRFSARQFPNYSSELNVNALLLGDSALYLCASSPGQVTSYEKYFGPGTRLTVT.

This clonotype was found many times. V is TRBV2 and J is TRBJ2-3; D is perhaps TRBD1 or TRBD2 (7 bases each). Germline lookup yields CDR1 SNHLY and CDR2 FYNNEI. The CDR3 is 15 amino acids. V lost 8 bases to trimming and J lost 4 bases, with 19 bases between them. The CDR3 DNA sequence: TGTGCCAGCCAACTTTCAGGGGGGGGTTCAGATACGCAGTATTTT. Translation: CASQLSGGGSDTQYF.

This clonotype has a count of ten or more. This chain uses TRBV19 with TRBJ2-1; 9 bases map to TRBD2. With 1 base clipped from V and 4 bases from J, the junction kept 8 bases outside the gene matches. Germline V lookup: CDR1 LNHDA, CDR2 SQIVND (reference sequence). This CDR3 is 17 amino acids long. CDR3 residues: CASSIASIAGEYNEQFF. CDR3 sequence (DNA): TGTGCCAGTAGTATAGCTTCGATAGCGGGAGAATACAATGAGCAGTTCTTC.

This clonotype was seen many times. The chain recombines TRBV30 with TRBJ1-2; no clear D. Germline loops: CDR1 GTSNPN, CDR2 SVGIG (reference sequence). The V end was cut by 8 bases, the J end by 6 bases, with 13 bases between. CDR3 length equals 11 residues. This CDR3 is CARFDWNGYTF. The CDR3, as DNA: TGTGCCCGGTTCGACTGGAATGGCTACACCTTC.

This clonotype was detected many times. V and J are TRBV20-1 and TRBJ2-7; 10 bases are a match to TRBD1. The junction had 18 bases not matched to a gene; V was cut back by 4 bases and J by 3 bases. This CDR3 has 18 amino acids. The V gene's germline CDR1 is DFQATT and CDR2 SNEGSKA (reference sequence). CDR3 protein: CSATPGQGPVAHYYEQYF. In DNA form, the CDR3 reads TGCAGTGCTACTCCGGGACAGGGGCCAGTAGCGCATTACTACGAGCAGTACTTC.

Remarks on this clonotype: A much more abundant neighbour one base away suggests this may be a read error. The chain uses TRBV27 and TRBJ1-6; 8 nucleotides align to TRBD1. The CDR3 is 17 residues long. Germline values: CDR1 MNHEY, CDR2 SMNVEV (reference sequence). This CDR3 is CASSLALQGAGDSPPHF. The CDR3 DNA reads TGTGCCAGCAGCTTAGCGCTCCAGGGGGCAGGGGATTCACCCCCCCACTTT.

At least ten counts were recorded for this clonotype. J is TRBJ1-6 and V is TRBV6-5; no clear D gene. The CDR3 runs to 15 residues. From germline, CDR1 is MNHEY and CDR2 SVGAGI. The V end was cut by 4 bases, the J end by 5 bases, with 12 bases between. CDR3 protein: CASSSEGDDNSPLHF. The CDR3 coding sequence is TGTGCCAGCAGTTCGGAGGGAGATGATAATTCACCCCTCCACTTT.